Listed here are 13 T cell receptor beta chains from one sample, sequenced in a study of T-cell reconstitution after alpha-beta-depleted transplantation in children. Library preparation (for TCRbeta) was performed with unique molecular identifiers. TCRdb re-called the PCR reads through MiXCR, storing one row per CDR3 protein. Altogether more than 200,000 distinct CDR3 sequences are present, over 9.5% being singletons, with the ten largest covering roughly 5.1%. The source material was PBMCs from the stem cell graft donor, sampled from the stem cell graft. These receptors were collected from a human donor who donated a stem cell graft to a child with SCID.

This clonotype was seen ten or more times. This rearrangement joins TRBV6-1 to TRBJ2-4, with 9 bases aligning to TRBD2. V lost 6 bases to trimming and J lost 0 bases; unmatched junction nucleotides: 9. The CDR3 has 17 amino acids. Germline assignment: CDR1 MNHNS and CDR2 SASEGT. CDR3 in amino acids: CASSLFSGGIAKNIQYF. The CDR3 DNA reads TGTGCCAGCAGCCTATTTAGCGGGGGCATAGCCAAAAACATTCAGTACTTC.

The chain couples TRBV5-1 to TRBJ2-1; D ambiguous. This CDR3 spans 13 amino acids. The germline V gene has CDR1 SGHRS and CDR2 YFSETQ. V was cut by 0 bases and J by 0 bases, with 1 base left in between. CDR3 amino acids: CASSLASYNEQFF. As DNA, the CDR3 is TGCGCCAGCAGCTTGGCCTCCTACAATGAGCAGTTCTTC.

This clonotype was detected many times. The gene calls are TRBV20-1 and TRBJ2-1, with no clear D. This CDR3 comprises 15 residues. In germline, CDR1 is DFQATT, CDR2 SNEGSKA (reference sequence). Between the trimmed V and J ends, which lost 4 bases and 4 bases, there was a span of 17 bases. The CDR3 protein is CSAKPPEFRYNEQFF. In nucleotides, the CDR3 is TGCAGTGCTAAACCCCCCGAGTTCAGGTACAATGAGCAGTTCTTC.

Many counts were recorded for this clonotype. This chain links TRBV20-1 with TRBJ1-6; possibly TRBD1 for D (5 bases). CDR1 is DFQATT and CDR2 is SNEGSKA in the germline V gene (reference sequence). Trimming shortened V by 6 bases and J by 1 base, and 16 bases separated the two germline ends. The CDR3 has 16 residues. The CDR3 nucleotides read TGCAGTGCCCAAGACCAGGGAGGTTCCTATAATTCACCCCTCCACTTT. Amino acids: CSAQDQGGSYNSPLHF.

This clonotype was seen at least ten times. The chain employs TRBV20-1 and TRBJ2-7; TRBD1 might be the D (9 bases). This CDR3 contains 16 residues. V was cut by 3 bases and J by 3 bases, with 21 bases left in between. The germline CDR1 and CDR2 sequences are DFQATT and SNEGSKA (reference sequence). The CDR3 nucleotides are TGCAGTGCTAGCGTAGCGGGACAGGGATCAATCTACGAGCAGTACTTC. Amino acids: CSASVAGQGSIYEQYF.

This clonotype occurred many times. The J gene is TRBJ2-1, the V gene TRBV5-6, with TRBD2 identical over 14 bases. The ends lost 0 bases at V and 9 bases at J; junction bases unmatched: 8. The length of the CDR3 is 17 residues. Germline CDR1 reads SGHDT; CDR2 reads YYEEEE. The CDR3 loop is CASSLAGLAGAGTEQFF. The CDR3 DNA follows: TGTGCCAGCAGCTTGGCGGGACTAGCGGGGGCCGGCACTGAGCAGTTCTTC.

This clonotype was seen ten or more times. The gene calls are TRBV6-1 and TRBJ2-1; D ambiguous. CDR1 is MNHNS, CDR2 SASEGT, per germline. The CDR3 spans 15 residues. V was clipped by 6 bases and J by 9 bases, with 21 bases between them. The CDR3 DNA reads TGTGCCAGCAGCTCTCAAGCCCCCGGTTGGAGTGAGCAGTTCTTC. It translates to CASSSQAPGWSEQFF.

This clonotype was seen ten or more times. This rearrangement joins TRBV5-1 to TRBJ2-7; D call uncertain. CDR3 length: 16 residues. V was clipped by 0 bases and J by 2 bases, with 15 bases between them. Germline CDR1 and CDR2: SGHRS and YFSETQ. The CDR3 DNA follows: TGCGCCAGCAGCTTGGAATTGGGCAGGCCAACCTACGAGCAGTACTTC. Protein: CASSLELGRPTYEQYF.

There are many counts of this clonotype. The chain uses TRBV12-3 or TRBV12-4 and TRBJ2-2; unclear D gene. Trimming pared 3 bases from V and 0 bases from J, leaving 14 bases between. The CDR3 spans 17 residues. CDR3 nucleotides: TGTGCCAGCAGTTTTCTGGCGGAGATCTCGAACACCGGGGAGCTGTTTTTT. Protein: CASSFLAEISNTGELFF.

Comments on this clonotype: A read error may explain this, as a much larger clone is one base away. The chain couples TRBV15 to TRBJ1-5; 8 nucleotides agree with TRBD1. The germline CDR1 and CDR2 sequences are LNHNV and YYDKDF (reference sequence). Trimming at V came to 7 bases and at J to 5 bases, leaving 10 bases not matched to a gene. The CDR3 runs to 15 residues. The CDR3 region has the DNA TGTGCCACCACTGTTACAGGGGGAGGATATCAGCCCCAGCATTTT. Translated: CATTVTGGGYQPQHF.

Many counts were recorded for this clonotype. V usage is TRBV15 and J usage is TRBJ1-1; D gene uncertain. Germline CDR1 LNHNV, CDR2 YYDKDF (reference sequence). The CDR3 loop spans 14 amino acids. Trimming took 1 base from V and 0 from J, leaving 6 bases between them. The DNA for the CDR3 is TGTGCCACCAGCAGAGTGGGAGTGAACACTGAAGCTTTCTTT. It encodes CATSRVGVNTEAFF.

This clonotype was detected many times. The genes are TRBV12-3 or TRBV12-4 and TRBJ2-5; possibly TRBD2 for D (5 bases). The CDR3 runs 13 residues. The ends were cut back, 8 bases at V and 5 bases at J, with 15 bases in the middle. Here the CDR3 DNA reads TGTGCCAGCGGACTGTCGGTTTTCGAGACCCAGTACTTC. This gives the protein CASGLSVFETQYF.

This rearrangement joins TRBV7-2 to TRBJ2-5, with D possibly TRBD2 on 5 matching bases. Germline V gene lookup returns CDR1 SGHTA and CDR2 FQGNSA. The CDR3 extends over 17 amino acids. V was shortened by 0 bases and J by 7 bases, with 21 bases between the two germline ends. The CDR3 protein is CASSLAWGTDSMGTQYF. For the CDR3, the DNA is TGTGCCAGCAGCTTAGCGTGGGGAACGGACTCGATGGGGACCCAGTACTTC.